What follows are 10 T cell receptor beta chains derived from one specimen sequenced in a study of low-dose radiotherapy and immunotherapy resistance in tumors. TRAV- and TRBV-specific primers were used for first-strand cDNA, which covered alpha and beta chains. Over roughly 18 PCR cycles, TCRs were amplified from a constant-region primer and V-primer adapter. MiXCR, run by TCRdb on the reads, gives a single entry per CDR3 protein. The sample records about 100,000 distinct CDR3 sequences, more than 20% being singletons. Indicated time point: after trial treatment. Documented treatment: LDRT plus nivolumab, ipilimumab, low-dose cyclophosphamide and aspirin (RACIN trial). The sample was PBMCs, taken after low-dose radiotherapy plus immunotherapy. These receptors originate from a male donor with prostate cancer.

There are many counts of this clonotype. This sequence joins TRBV27 and TRBJ2-1; maybe TRBD2 (5 bases). The germline V and J ends were trimmed by 4 bases and 4 bases, with 11 bases remaining between them. Germline V lookup: CDR1 MNHEY, CDR2 SMNVEV (reference sequence). The CDR3 spans 14 residues. For the CDR3, the DNA is TGTGCCAGCAGTTCCGGACTGGATTACAATGAGCAGTTCTTC. Its protein product is CASSSGLDYNEQFF.

This clonotype has a count of ten or more. The genes are TRBV11-2 and TRBJ2-7; D is perhaps TRBD1 (6 bases). CDR3 length: 14 amino acids. Germline V gives CDR1 SGHAT, CDR2 FQNNGV. Between the trimmed V and J ends, which lost 10 bases and 7 bases, there was a span of 23 bases. The CDR3 reads CATQLMHSGEEQYF. In DNA, the CDR3 is TGTGCCACCCAGCTCATGCACTCAGGGGAGGAGCAGTACTTC.

Details on this clonotype: A much larger clone is a single base away; this may be a read error. The genes are TRBV27 and TRBJ1-6, with 8 positions matching TRBD1. The CDR3 consists of 14 residues. Germline V CDR1 and CDR2: MNHEY, SMNVEV (reference sequence). The CDR3 sequence: CVSTDRGANSPLHF. The CDR3 bases are TGTGTCAGCACCGACAGGGGCGCAAATTCACCCCTCCACTTT.

The chain joins TRBV20-1 to TRBJ2-1; maybe TRBD1 (5 bases). V was clipped by 3 bases and J by 3 bases, with 12 bases between them. The CDR3 loop spans 14 amino acids. The germline CDR1 and CDR2 sequences are DFQATT and SNEGSKA (reference sequence). The CDR3 region has the DNA TGCAGTGCTAGGAAGATCCAGGGCTACAATGAGCAGTTCTTC. As protein: CSARKIQGYNEQFF.

V usage is TRBV7-9 and J usage is TRBJ2-7; D ambiguous. The V end lost 0 bases, the J end lost 4 bases, and 4 bases lay between the germline ends. This CDR3 is 12 amino acids long. Germline V gives CDR1 SEHNR, CDR2 FQNEAQ (reference sequence). The CDR3 protein is CASSLAWYEQYF. CDR3 coding DNA: TGTGCCAGCAGCTTAGCGTGGTACGAGCAGTACTTC.

This clonotype was counted many times. V and J are TRBV5-1 and TRBJ2-3, with a weak D call TRBD2 (5 bases). V shed 1 base and J shed 4 bases, with 16 bases lying between them. The CDR3 sequence is 16 residues long. Germline V gene lookup returns CDR1 SGHRS and CDR2 YFSETQ. The chain's CDR3 is CASSLRGPHLADTQYF. The CDR3 DNA sequence: TGCGCCAGCAGCTTGAGAGGGCCTCACCTTGCAGATACGCAGTATTTT.

In its sample, this clonotype was seen many times. This chain connects TRBV9 to TRBJ1-4, with TRBD1 identical over 8 bases. The length of the CDR3 is 16 residues. Germline V gives CDR1 SGDLS, CDR2 YYNGEE. V lost 4 bases, J lost 7 bases, and 12 bases stayed unmatched. In nucleotides, the CDR3 is TGTGCCAGCAGCTCCGCCGGGACAGGACCCGTTGAAAAACTGTTTTTT. Protein product: CASSSAGTGPVEKLFF.

This clonotype was seen many times. The chain joins TRBV5-5 to TRBJ1-5, with D tentatively TRBD1 (6 bases). V lost 4 bases, J lost 4 bases, and 15 bases lay in between. The CDR3 consists of 15 residues. Germline CDR1 and CDR2: SGHKS and YYEKEE (reference sequence). The CDR3 nucleotides read TGTGCCAGCAGCCAAGTGGGACAATTAAATCAGCCCCAGCATTTT. Translated: CASSQVGQLNQPQHF.

This clonotype was recorded many times. The chain uses TRBV5-6 and TRBJ1-1, with 10 nucleotides matching TRBD1. The ends lost 2 bases at V and 4 bases at J; junction bases unmatched: 8. CDR1 and CDR2 (germline): SGHDT, YYEEEE. There are 16 residues in the CDR3. The CDR3 coding sequence is TGTGCCAGCAGCTTCGGGACAGGGGAAGGTGGCACTGAAGCTTTCTTT. Encoded protein: CASSFGTGEGGTEAFF.

V usage is TRBV6-2 or TRBV6-3 and J usage is TRBJ2-1, with 8 nucleotides matching TRBD1. The V gene's germline CDR1 is MNHEY and CDR2 SVGEGT. Germline trimming cut 2 bases from V and 8 bases from J; bases unmatched to any gene: 14. The CDR3 runs to 17 residues. The CDR3 loop is CASSYTTTGVAADEQFF. The CDR3 bases are TGTGCCAGCAGTTACACCACGACAGGGGTAGCCGCTGATGAGCAGTTCTTC.